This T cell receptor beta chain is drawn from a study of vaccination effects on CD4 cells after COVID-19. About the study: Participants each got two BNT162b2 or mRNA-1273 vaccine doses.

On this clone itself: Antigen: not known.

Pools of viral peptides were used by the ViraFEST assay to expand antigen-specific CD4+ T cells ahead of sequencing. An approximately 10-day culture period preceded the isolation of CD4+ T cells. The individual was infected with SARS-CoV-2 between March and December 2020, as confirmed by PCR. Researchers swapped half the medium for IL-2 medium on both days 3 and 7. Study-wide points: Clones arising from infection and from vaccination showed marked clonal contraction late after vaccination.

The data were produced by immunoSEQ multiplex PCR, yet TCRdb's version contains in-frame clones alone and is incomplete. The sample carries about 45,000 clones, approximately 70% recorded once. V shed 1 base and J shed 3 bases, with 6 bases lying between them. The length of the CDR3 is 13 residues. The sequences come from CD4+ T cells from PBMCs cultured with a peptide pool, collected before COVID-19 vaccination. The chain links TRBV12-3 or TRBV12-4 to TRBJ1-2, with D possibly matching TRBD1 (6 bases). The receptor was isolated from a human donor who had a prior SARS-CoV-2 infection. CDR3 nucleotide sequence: TGTGCCAGCAGTTTAGGGACAGACTATGGCTACACCTTC. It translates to CASSLGTDYGYTF.